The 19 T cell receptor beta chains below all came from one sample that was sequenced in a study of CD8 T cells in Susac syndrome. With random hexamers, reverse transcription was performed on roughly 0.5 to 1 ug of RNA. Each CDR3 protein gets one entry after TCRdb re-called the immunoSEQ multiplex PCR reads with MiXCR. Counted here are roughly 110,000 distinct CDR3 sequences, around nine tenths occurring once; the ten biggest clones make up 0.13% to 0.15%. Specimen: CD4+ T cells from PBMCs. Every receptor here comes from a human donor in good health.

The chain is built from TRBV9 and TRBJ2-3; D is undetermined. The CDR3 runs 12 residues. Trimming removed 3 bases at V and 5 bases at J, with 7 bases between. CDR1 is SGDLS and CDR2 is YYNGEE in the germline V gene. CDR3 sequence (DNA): TGTGCCAGCAGCGGACGGATAGATACGCAGTATTTT. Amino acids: CASSGRIDTQYF.

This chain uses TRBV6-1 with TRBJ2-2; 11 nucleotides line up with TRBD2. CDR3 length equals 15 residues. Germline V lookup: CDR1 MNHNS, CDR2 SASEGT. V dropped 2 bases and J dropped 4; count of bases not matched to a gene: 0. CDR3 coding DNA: TGTGCCAGCAGTGAACTAGCGGGGGGCACCGGGGAGCTGTTTTTT. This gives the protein CASSELAGGTGELFF.

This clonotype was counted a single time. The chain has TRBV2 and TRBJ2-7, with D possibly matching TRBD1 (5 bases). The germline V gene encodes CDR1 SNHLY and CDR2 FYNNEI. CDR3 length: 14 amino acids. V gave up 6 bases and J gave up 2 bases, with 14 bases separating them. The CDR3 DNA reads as TGTGCCAGCAGGGATAACAGGTTCCCCTACGAGCAGTACTTC. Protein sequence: CASRDNRFPYEQYF.

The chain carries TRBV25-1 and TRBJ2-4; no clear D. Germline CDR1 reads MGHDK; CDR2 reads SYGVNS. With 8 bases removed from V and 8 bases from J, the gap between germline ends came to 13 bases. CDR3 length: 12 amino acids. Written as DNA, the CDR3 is TGTGCCAGCCGCGCCCCATGGGACATTCAGTACTTC. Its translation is CASRAPWDIQYF.

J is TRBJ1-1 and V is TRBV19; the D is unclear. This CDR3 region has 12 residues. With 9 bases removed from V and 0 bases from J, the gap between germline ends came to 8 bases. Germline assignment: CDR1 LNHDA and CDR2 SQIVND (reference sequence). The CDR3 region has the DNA TGTGCCAGCAGGAGACTGAACACTGAAGCTTTCTTT. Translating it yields CASRRLNTEAFF. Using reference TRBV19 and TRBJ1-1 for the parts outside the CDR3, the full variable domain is DGGITQSPKYLFRKEGQNVTLSCEQNLNHDAMYWYRQDPGQGLRLIYYSQIVNDFQKGDIAEGYSVSREKKESFPLTVTSAQKNPTAFYLCASRRLNTEAFFGQGTRLTVV.

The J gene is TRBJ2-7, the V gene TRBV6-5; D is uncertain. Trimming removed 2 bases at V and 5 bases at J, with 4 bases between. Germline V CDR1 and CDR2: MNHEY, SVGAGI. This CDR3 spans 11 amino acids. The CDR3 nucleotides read TGTGCCAGCAGTTACGGGCACGAGCAGTACTTC. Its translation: CASSYGHEQYF.

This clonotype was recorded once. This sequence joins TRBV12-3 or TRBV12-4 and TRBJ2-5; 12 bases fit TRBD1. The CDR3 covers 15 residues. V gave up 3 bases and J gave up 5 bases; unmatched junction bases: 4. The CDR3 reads CASSFGTGGGETQYF. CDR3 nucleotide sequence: TGTGCCAGCAGTTTCGGGACAGGGGGCGGGGAGACCCAGTACTTC.

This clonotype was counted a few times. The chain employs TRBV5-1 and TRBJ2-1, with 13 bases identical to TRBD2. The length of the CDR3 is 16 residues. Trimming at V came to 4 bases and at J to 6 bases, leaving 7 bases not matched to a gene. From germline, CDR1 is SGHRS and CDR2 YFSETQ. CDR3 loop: CASSPGGLAGRNEQFF. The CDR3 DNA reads TGCGCCAGCAGCCCGGGGGGACTAGCGGGACGCAATGAGCAGTTCTTC.

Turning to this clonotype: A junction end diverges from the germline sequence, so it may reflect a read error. The CDR3 spells CASSAGQGSIPRSYNEQFF. The CDR3 nucleotides are TGTGCTAGCAGCGCCGGACAGGGGTCTATCCCTCGCTCCTACAATGAGCAGTTCTTC. J is TRBJ2-1 and V is TRBV7-7; 9 bases are a match to TRBD1. Germline V lookup: CDR1 SSHAT, CDR2 FNYEAQ (reference sequence). This CDR3 comprises 19 residues.

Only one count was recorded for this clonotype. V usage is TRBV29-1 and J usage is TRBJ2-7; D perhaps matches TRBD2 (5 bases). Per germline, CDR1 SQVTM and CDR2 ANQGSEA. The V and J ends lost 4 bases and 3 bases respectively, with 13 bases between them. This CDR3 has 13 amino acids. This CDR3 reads CSVAGLGHYEQYF. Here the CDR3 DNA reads TGCAGCGTTGCCGGACTGGGCCACTACGAGCAGTACTTC.

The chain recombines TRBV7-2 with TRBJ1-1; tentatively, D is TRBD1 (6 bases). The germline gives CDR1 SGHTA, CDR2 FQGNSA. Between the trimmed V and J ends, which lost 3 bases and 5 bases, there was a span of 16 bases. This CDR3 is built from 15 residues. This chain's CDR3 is CASSLTQGRETEAFF. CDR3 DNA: TGTGCCAGCAGCTTGACCCAGGGGAGAGAAACTGAAGCTTTCTTT.

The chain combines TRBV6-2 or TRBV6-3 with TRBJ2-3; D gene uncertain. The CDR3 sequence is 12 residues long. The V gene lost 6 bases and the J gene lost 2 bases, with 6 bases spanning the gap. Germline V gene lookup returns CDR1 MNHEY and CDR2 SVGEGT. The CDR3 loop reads CASRAPTDTQYF. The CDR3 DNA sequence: TGTGCCAGCAGGGCTCCCACAGATACGCAGTATTTT.

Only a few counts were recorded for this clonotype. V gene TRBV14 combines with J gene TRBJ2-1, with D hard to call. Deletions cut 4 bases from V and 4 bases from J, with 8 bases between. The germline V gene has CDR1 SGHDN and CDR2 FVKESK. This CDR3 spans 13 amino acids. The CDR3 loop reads CASSPDRYNEQFF. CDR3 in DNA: TGTGCCAGCAGCCCCGACCGGTACAATGAGCAGTTCTTC.

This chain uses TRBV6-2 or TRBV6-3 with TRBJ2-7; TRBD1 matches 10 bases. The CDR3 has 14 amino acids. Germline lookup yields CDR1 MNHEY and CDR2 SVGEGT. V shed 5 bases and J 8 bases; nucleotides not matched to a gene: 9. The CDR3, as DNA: TGTGCCAGCAGTCCCCCGGGACAGGGGACGCAGCAGTACTTC. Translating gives CASSPPGQGTQQYF.

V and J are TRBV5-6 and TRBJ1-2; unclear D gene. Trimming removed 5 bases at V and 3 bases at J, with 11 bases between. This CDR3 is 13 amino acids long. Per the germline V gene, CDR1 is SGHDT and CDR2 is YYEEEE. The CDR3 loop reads CASRPLGDYGYTF. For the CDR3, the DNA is TGTGCCAGCAGGCCGTTGGGCGACTATGGCTACACCTTC.

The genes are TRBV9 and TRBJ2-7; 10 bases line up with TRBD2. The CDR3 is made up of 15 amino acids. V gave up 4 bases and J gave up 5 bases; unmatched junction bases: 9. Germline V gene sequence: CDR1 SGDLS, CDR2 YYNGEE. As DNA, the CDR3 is TGTGCCAGCAGCCCTGAGCGGGGGGGCGTCAACGAGCAGTACTTC. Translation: CASSPERGGVNEQYF.

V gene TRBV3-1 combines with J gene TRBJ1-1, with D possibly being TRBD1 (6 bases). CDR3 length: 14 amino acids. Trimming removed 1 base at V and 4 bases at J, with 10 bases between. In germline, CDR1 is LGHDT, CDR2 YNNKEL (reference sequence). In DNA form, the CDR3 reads TGTGCCAGCAGCCAAGGTGGGGGGCGCACTGAAGCTTTCTTT. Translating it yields CASSQGGGRTEAFF.

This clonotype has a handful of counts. As DNA, the CDR3 is TGCGCCAGCAGCCAAGGGGCACTGCCCCGTGAGCAGTACTTC. Encoded protein: CASSQGALPREQYF. The chain has TRBV4-3 and TRBJ2-7; D call uncertain. CDR1 is LGHNA and CDR2 is YSLEER in the germline V gene. With 1 base removed from V and 7 bases from J, the gap between germline ends came to 14 bases. The CDR3 covers 14 residues.

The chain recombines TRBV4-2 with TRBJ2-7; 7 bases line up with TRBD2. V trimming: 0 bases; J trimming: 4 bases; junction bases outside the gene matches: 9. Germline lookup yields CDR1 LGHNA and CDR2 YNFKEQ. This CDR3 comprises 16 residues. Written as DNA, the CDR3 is TGTGCCAGCAGCCAAGACACCGGCGGGAGTGGATACGAGCAGTACTTC. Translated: CASSQDTGGSGYEQYF.